The table lists the clone carrying this T cell receptor beta chain with many counts. Individual cDNA molecules (in the library) carried attached unique molecular identifiers. TCRdb re-called the RACE reads with MiXCR, one entry per CDR3 protein. The data contain 95,000 to 100,000 distinct CDR3 sequences, around 12% of them singletons. This sample was included in a study of human T cells and chemical hapten exposure. This CDR3 region has 13 residues. After removal of 7 bases from V and 5 bases from J, the junction contained 7 bases not matched to a gene. Germline CDR1 is SQVTM and CDR2 is ANQGSEA. Time point denoted: patch test 1, 2 weeks after DPC sensitization. Treatment noted: therapeutic diphenylcyclopropenone sensitization with weekly scalp DPC. Whole blood that had not been fractionated was the source of extracted total RNA.

The chain has TRBV29-1 and TRBJ2-5, with 10 bases that match TRBD1. The origin of this receptor is a woman between 40 and 55 years old with alopecia areata. Some clones in this sample may be carry-over from other donors' samples. This sample comprised whole blood, obtained in connection with sensitization to the hapten diphenylcyclopropenone (DPC). This CDR3 is CSATTGGEETQYF. CDR3 coding DNA: TGCAGCGCCACGACAGGGGGCGAGGAGACCCAGTACTTC.